This T cell receptor beta chain was recovered during a study of cytomegalovirus exposure and HLA in healthy donors. PCR involved 60 Vbeta and 13 Jbeta primers. Sequencing used immunoSEQ multiplex PCR; TCRdb keeps in-frame clones, though not all of them. The sample gives roughly 100,000 clones, around 75% of which show up once; approximately 2% is in the top ten. Regarding the study as a whole: Prediction of most subjects' HLA-A and HLA-B alleles by TCR beta sequences was reportedly accurate.

Germline V CDR1 and CDR2: MGHRA, YSYEKL. The CDR3 runs to 17 residues. V lost 1 base and J 0 bases, leaving 15 bases between the germline ends. A few counts support this clone. Its antigen remains unknown. The chain recombines TRBV4-1 with TRBJ1-2, with D unresolved. The sequenced sample was PBMCs. This clonotype was obtained from a man in his thirties or forties in good health and CMV-seronegative. The CDR3 DNA follows: TGCGCCAGCAGCCAAGGTGGGATACGGGGATCTAACTATGGCTACACCTTC. It encodes CASSQGGIRGSNYGYTF.